This T cell receptor (beta chain) stems from a study of CD8 T cells in ankylosing spondylitis. The CDR3 consists of 14 residues. Per the germline V gene, CDR1 is MRHNA and CDR2 is SNTAGT. Of note for this clonotype: Its ends do not fully match the called genes, so a read error is possible.

TCRdb used MiXCR to reprocess the 5' RACE reads, holding one entry per CDR3 protein. The table has about 160,000 distinct CDR3 sequences, roughly 44% seen once. Sequencing was carried out using synovial fluid, either unsorted or a sorted T cell fraction (not recorded which). This chain joins TRBV6-4 and TRBJ2-1, with D unresolved. The clonotype was recovered from a male donor with ankylosing spondylitis. The CDR3 loop is CANSVSLESNEQFF. The CDR3 DNA reads as TGTGCCAACAGTGTCAGTCTGGAGTCCAATGAGCAGTTCTTC.